What follows are 23 T cell receptor beta chains derived from one specimen sequenced in a study of blood T cell repertoires in COVID-19. Only in-frame clones appear in the TCRdb table, and some are missing; sequencing was by immunoSEQ multiplex PCR. The sample holds 50,000 to 55,000 clones, 86% seen once. Material for sequencing was peripheral blood. The receptors stem from a woman of 80 years or more with acute or convalescent COVID-19.

This clone was detected only once. The chain carries TRBV24-1 and TRBJ2-7, with D possibly TRBD1 on 6 matching bases. Per germline, CDR1 KGHDR and CDR2 SFDVKD. V gave up 4 bases and J gave up 5 bases, with 8 bases separating them. This CDR3 comprises 12 residues. The CDR3, as DNA: TGTGCCACCAGTGACAGGGGTGACGAGCAGTACTTC. Its translation is CATSDRGDEQYF.

The chain carries TRBV3-1 (or the pseudogene TRBV3-2) and TRBJ2-1, with D perhaps matching TRBD2 (5 bases). The CDR3 spans 16 residues. The germline V and J ends were trimmed by 2 bases and 7 bases, with 18 bases remaining between them. CDR1 is LGHDT, CDR2 YNNKEL, per germline (reference sequence). CDR3: CASSQSAGEGFNEQFF. The CDR3 coding sequence is TGTGCCAGCAGCCAATCAGCCGGGGAAGGATTTAATGAGCAGTTCTTC.

This chain uses TRBV10-3 with TRBJ1-1; D is possibly TRBD1 (6 bases). CDR1 ENHRY and CDR2 SYGVKD come from the germline V gene. The CDR3 has 15 amino acids. V was clipped by 5 bases and J by 1 base, with 14 bases between them. In nucleotides, the CDR3 is TGTGCCATCAGTCGGAGGGGGGGGCAGAACACTGAAGCTTTCTTT. This codes for CAISRRGGQNTEAFF.

V usage is TRBV29-1 and J usage is TRBJ1-2; possible D gene TRBD1, 5 bases. Germline values: CDR1 SQVTM, CDR2 ANQGSEA. The CDR3 is 17 residues long. V shed 4 bases and J shed 0 bases, with 21 bases lying between them. The CDR3 reads CSVVARGWSRANYGYTF. CDR3 nucleotides: TGCAGCGTTGTTGCTAGGGGTTGGTCTCGGGCTAACTATGGCTACACCTTC. The whole variable domain, filled in from reference TRBV29-1 and TRBJ1-2, reads SAVISQKPSRDICQRGTSLTIQCQVDSQVTMMFWYRQQPGQSLTLIATANQGSEATYESGFVIDKFPISRPNLTFSTLTVSNMSPEDSSIYLCSVVARGWSRANYGYTFGSGTRLTVV.

The chain employs TRBV19 and TRBJ2-1; D is perhaps TRBD2 (7 bases). The CDR3 runs to 16 residues. The V end lost 3 bases, the J end lost 3 bases, and 15 bases lay between the germline ends. Germline V lookup: CDR1 LNHDA, CDR2 SQIVND (reference sequence). CDR3 loop: CASSMEGGGNYNEQFF. CDR3 nucleotide sequence: TGTGCCAGTAGTATGGAAGGGGGGGGCAACTACAATGAGCAGTTCTTC.

The chain links TRBV11-2 to TRBJ1-1, with D tentatively TRBD1 (6 bases). Germline CDR1 reads SGHAT; CDR2 reads FQNNGV. V shed 5 bases and J shed 3 bases, with 16 bases lying between them. The CDR3 consists of 15 residues. The CDR3 here is CASSPPKNRDTEAFF. CDR3 nucleotide sequence: TGTGCCAGCAGCCCCCCAAAAAACAGGGACACTGAAGCTTTCTTT.

The V call is TRBV9, the J call TRBJ2-5, with TRBD2 matching over 11 bases. Germline V lookup: CDR1 SGDLS, CDR2 YYNGEE. CDR3 size: 15 residues. After removal of 4 bases from V and 5 bases from J, the junction contained 7 bases not matched to a gene. CDR3 sequence reads: CASSLSGGARETQYF. Written as DNA, the CDR3 is TGTGCCAGCAGCCTTAGCGGGGGGGCCCGGGAGACCCAGTACTTC.

This chain links TRBV18 with TRBJ1-1, with D perhaps TRBD1 (6 bases). The length of the CDR3 is 12 residues. V dropped 4 bases and J dropped 4 bases, with 7 bases sitting between them. The germline V gene has CDR1 KGHSH and CDR2 LQKENI. The CDR3 region is CASSQQGTEAFF. CDR3 DNA: TGTGCCAGCTCACAACAGGGCACTGAAGCTTTCTTT.

The rearrangement links TRBV30 to TRBJ2-5, with TRBD1 matching 9 bases. Germline CDR1 and CDR2: GTSNPN and SVGIG (reference sequence). The CDR3 covers 14 residues. V lost 4 bases and J lost 4; bases outside the gene matches: 7. CDR3 DNA sequence: TGTGCCTGGATGGGACAGGGTCAATTAGAGACCCAGTACTTC. Its protein is CAWMGQGQLETQYF.

The chain couples TRBV3-1 (or the pseudogene TRBV3-2) to TRBJ1-5, with 8 bases fitting TRBD1. The V gene end was trimmed by 8 bases and the J gene end by 4 bases; junction bases not matched to a gene: 7. Germline V gives CDR1 LGHDT, CDR2 YNNKEL (reference sequence). This CDR3 is built from 14 residues. CDR3: CASSLRTGNQPQHF. The CDR3 DNA reads as TGTGCCAGCTCTCTTAGGACAGGGAATCAGCCCCAGCATTTT.

The chain employs TRBV3-1 (or the pseudogene TRBV3-2) and TRBJ1-1, with a possible D match to TRBD1 (5 bases). CDR3 size: 15 residues. Germline V gene sequence: CDR1 LGHDT, CDR2 YNNKEL (reference sequence). Trimming pared 5 bases from V and 2 bases from J, leaving 15 bases between. CDR3 DNA sequence: TGTGCCAGCAGCGCCCGACAGAGTTCCAACACTGAAGCTTTCTTT. Protein sequence: CASSARQSSNTEAFF.

This clone was seen more than once but under ten times. The V and J genes are TRBV19 and TRBJ1-4; maybe TRBD1 (6 bases). Germline V gene sequence: CDR1 LNHDA, CDR2 SQIVND (reference sequence). V lost 5 bases, J lost 7 bases, and 11 bases lay in between. This CDR3 is built from 13 residues. The DNA of the CDR3 is TGTGCCAGTAGTCGGCAGGGGAGTGAAAAACTGTTTTTT. Translated: CASSRQGSEKLFF.

This chain joins TRBV12-3 or TRBV12-4 and TRBJ1-4, with a tentative D call TRBD1 (6 bases). The CDR3 is 13 residues long. The V and J ends lost 7 bases and 7 bases respectively, with 13 bases between them. The CDR3 DNA follows: TGTGCCAGCACCCTGGGAGGGGGTGAAAAACTGTTTTTT. It translates to CASTLGGGEKLFF.

The chain is built from TRBV3-1 (or the pseudogene TRBV3-2) and TRBJ2-2, with no clear D. Germline CDR1 LGHDT, CDR2 YNNKEL (reference sequence). Deletions cut 1 base from V and 8 bases from J, with 5 bases between. The length of the CDR3 is 12 residues. DNA for the CDR3: TGTGCCAGCAGCCAAGCCCCTGGGGAGCTGTTTTTT. It codes for CASSQAPGELFF.

This chain links TRBV29-1 with TRBJ2-1; D is possibly TRBD1 (5 bases). Trimming took 3 bases from V and 8 from J, leaving 5 bases between them. Germline CDR1 reads SQVTM; CDR2 reads ANQGSEA. The length of the CDR3 is 10 residues. The DNA for the CDR3 is TGCAGCGTTGACAGGGATGAGCAGTTCTTC. It yields the protein CSVDRDEQFF.

This chain joins TRBV12-5 and TRBJ2-5, with 10 bases aligning to TRBD2. Germline V CDR1 and CDR2: LGHNT, FRNRAP. The CDR3 consists of 17 residues. Trimming cost V 0 bases and J 0 bases; bases outside gene matches: 4. CDR3 protein: CASGLVSGGLYQETQYF. DNA of the CDR3: TGTGCTAGTGGTTTGGTTAGCGGGGGGCTGTACCAAGAGACCCAGTACTTC.

Concerning this clone: The same CDR3 also results from other DNA sequences found in this sample. The chain recombines TRBV7-3 with TRBJ1-1; 8 nucleotides match TRBD1. Germline CDR1 reads SGHTA; CDR2 reads FQGTGA. The CDR3 contains 13 residues. With V trimmed by 5 bases and J by 6 bases, 5 bases remained unmatched. The CDR3 DNA reads as TGTGCCAGCAGCCCCGGGACAGGCGCTGAAGCTTTCTTT. Translated: CASSPGTGAEAFF.

The CDR3 is CASSLKGKSEQFF. CDR3 nucleotide sequence: TGTGCCAGCAGCTTAAAGGGGAAATCAGAGCAGTTCTTC. The chain employs TRBV7-3 and TRBJ2-1; D is possibly TRBD1 (5 bases). Germline-derived CDR1 and CDR2 are SGHTA and FQGTGA. This CDR3 spans 13 amino acids. The V end was cut by 1 base, the J end by 10 bases, with 11 bases between.

The genes are TRBV6-5 and TRBJ2-2; D is uncertain. V dropped 4 bases and J dropped 2 bases, with 8 bases sitting between them. Germline loops: CDR1 MNHEY, CDR2 SVGAGI. The CDR3 loop spans 14 amino acids. DNA of the CDR3: TGTGCCAGCAGTTTGGGCAGTAACACCGGGGAGCTGTTTTTT. Protein sequence: CASSLGSNTGELFF.

The chain uses TRBV6-5 and TRBJ2-7, with D hard to call. Trimming stripped 6 bases from V and 0 bases from J, with 9 bases between. CDR1 is MNHEY, CDR2 SVGAGI, per germline. The CDR3 runs 13 residues. In DNA, the CDR3 is TGTGCCAGCAGGCCTTCGAGCTCCTACGAGCAGTACGTC. Protein sequence: CASRPSSSYEQYV.

The chain joins TRBV5-3 to TRBJ1-5; TRBD1 might be the D (5 bases). TRBV5-3 is noted as an ORF with a role that remains uncertain. The CDR3 is made up of 16 amino acids. The germline V and J ends were trimmed by 3 bases and 2 bases, with 15 bases remaining between them. The CDR3 nucleotides are TGTGCCAGAAGCTCCCCAGGGAATCGGGGCAATCAGCCCCAGCATTTT. Its protein is CARSSPGNRGNQPQHF.

The J gene is TRBJ1-5, the V gene TRBV7-9; 7 bases line up with TRBD1. Trimming cost V 6 bases and J 2 bases; bases outside gene matches: 10. CDR3 size: 16 residues. CDR1 SEHNR and CDR2 FQNEAQ come from the germline V gene (reference sequence). The CDR3 DNA reads as TGTGCCAGCAGTCCCCTGACAGGGAAGGGCAATCAGCCCCAGCATTTT. This sequence encodes CASSPLTGKGNQPQHF.

The V call is TRBV5-1, the J call TRBJ2-7; the match to TRBD1 covers 7 bases. The trim removed 6 bases at V and 7 bases at J, leaving 13 bases unmatched. Germline-derived CDR1 and CDR2 are SGHRS and YFSETQ. There are 14 residues in the CDR3. The CDR3 region is CASTDYRGSGEQYF. The CDR3 bases are TGCGCCAGCACAGACTACAGGGGATCGGGGGAGCAGTACTTC.